Shown below are 2 T cell receptor beta chains from a single sample sequenced in a study of Ad26.COV2.S vaccination and SARS-CoV-2 variants. Method: immunoSEQ multiplex PCR; TCRdb's copy keeps in-frame clones and lacks some. The sample has about 680,000 clones, about 90% seen once. Treatment here: 19 received Ad26.COV2.S at low or high dose, single or two shots; 5 received placebo; per-sample allocation not given. Sampling occurred on day 63 after the first vaccine or placebo injection. Source: peripheral blood, taken in a trial of Ad26.COV2.S vaccine versus placebo. The receptor set was obtained from a person aged 18-65 years who received the Ad26.COV2.S COVID-19 vaccine or a placebo.

The chain couples TRBV18 to TRBJ2-7, with D perhaps being TRBD1 or TRBD2 (6 bases each). In germline, CDR1 is KGHSH, CDR2 LQKENI. Trimming shortened V by 1 base and J by 5 bases, and 12 bases separated the two germline ends. The CDR3 consists of 14 residues. The DNA for the CDR3 is TGTGCCAGCTCACCACAGGGGGGCGGGGACGAGCAGTACTTC. Protein: CASSPQGGGDEQYF.

The CDR3 DNA reads as TGTGCCAGCAGCTTTCTAGCGGAAGGGACCCAGTACTTC. Amino acids: CASSFLAEGTQYF. The rearrangement uses TRBV5-4 and TRBJ2-5, with 7 bases matching TRBD2. J was trimmed by 7 bases and V by 2 bases; bases with no gene match: 5. Per germline, CDR1 SGHNT and CDR2 YYREEE (reference sequence). The CDR3 has 13 residues.